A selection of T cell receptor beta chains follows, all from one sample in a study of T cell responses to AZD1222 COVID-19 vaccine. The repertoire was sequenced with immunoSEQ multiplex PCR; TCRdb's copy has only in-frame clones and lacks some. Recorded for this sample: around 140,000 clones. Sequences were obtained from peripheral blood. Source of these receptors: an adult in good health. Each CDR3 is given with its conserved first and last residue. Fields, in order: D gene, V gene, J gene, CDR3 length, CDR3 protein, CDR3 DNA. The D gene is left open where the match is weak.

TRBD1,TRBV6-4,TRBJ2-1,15,CASSVDRAPNNEQFF,TGTGCCAGCAGTGTAGACAGGGCACCTAATAATGAGCAGTTCTTC
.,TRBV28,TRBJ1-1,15,CASSLKRWDGGKAFF,TGTGCCAGCAGTTTAAAACGTTGGGACGGCGGTAAGGCTTTCTTT
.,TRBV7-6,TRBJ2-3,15,CASSLHVAGTDTQYF,TGTGCCAGCAGCTTACATGTCGCGGGCACAGATACGCAGTATTTT
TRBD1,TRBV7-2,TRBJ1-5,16,CASNVGGGQGGQPQHF,TGTGCCAGCAACGTAGGAGGGGGCCAGGGTGGTCAGCCCCAGCATTTT
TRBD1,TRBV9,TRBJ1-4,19,CASSVAGTGGASINEKLFF,TGTGCCAGCAGCGTAGCGGGGACAGGGGGAGCTTCCATAAATGAAAAACTGTTTTTT
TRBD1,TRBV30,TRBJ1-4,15,CAWSGYRGDYEKLFF,TGTGCCTGGAGCGGCTACAGGGGGGATTATGAAAAACTGTTTTTT
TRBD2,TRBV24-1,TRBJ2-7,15,CATRLEVGGTYEQYF,TGTGCCACCAGATTGGAAGTCGGGGGGACCTACGAGCAGTACTTC
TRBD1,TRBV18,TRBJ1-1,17,CASSPPDRPTSRTEAFF,TGTGCCAGCTCACCTCCGGACAGGCCCACCTCTAGGACTGAAGCTTTCTTT
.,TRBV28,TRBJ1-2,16,CASSLYLDRGGTGYTF,TGTGCCAGCAGTTTATACCTAGACCGGGGGGGCACTGGCTACACCTTC
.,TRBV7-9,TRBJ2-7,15,CASSHGGQGNLEQYF,TGTGCCAGCAGCCATGGTGGGCAGGGAAATCTGGAGCAGTACTTC
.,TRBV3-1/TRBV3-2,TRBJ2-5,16,CASSQGWRRTQETQYF,TGTGCCAGCAGCCAAGGTTGGCGGCGGACCCAAGAGACCCAGTACTTC
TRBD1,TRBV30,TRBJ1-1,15,CAWSHNTRGPTEAFF,TGTGCCTGGAGCCACAACACCAGGGGGCCCACTGAAGCTTTCTTT
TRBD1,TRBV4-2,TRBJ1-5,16,CASSQAGQGLNQPQHF,TGTGCCAGCAGCCAAGCGGGACAGGGCCTCAATCAGCCCCAGCATTTT
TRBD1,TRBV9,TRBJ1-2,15,CASSAQTGVGYGYTF,TGTGCCAGCAGCGCGCAAACAGGGGTGGGCTATGGCTACACCTTC
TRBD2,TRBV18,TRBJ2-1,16,CASSPPRGGPDNEQFF,TGTGCCAGCTCGCCTCCTCGGGGGGGCCCCGACAATGAGCAGTTCTTC
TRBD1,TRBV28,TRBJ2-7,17,CASSLLGQGVSPYEQYF,TGTGCCAGCAGTTTGTTGGGACAGGGCGTATCACCCTACGAGCAGTACTTC
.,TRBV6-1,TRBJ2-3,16,CASSEGASVSTDTQYF,TGTGCCAGCAGTGAAGGGGCTAGCGTTAGCACAGATACGCAGTATTTT
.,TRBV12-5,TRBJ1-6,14,CASGSSSYNSPLHF,TGTGCTAGTGGGTCGAGCTCCTATAATTCACCCCTCCACTTT
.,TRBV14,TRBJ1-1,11,CASSQRVERFF,TGTGCCAGCAGCCAAAGGGTTGAGCGTTTCTTT
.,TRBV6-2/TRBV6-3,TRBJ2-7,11,CASSHTYEQYF,TGTGCCAGCAGTCATACCTACGAGCAGTACTTC
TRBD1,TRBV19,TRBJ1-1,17,CASSSNGVGTGNTEAFF,TGTGCCAGTAGTAGTAACGGCGTCGGGACAGGTAACACTGAAGCTTTCTTT
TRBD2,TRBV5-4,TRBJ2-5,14,CASSGGRGGLTQYF,TGTGCCAGCAGCGGTGGACGGGGGGGTTTGACCCAGTACTTC
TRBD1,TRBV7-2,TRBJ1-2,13,CASSSRTGDGYTF,TGTGCCAGCAGCTCCAGGACAGGGGATGGCTACACCTTC
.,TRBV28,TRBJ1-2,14,CASSLYQGTYGYTF,TGTGCCAGCAGTTTATATCAGGGGACCTATGGCTACACCTTC
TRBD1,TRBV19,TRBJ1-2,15,CASTPGTGANYGYTF,TGTGCCAGTACTCCCGGGACAGGGGCCAACTATGGCTACACCTTC
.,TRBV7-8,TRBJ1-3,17,CASSSRQTGRSGNTIYF,TGTGCCAGCAGCTCTAGGCAGACAGGTCGCTCTGGAAACACCATATATTTT
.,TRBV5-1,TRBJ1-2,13,CASSLRAHYGYTF,TGCGCCAGCAGCCTCAGGGCCCACTATGGCTACACCTTC
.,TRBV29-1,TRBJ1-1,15,CSAGQKYQGTTEAFF,TGCAGCGCGGGCCAAAAATATCAGGGGACCACTGAAGCTTTCTTT
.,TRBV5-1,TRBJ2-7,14,CASSLYGGGDEQYF,TGCGCCAGCAGCTTGTATGGAGGGGGCGACGAGCAGTACTTC
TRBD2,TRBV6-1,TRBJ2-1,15,CASSEWRGNYNEQFF,TGTGCCAGCAGTGAATGGCGGGGGAACTACAATGAGCAGTTCTTC
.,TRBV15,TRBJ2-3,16,CATSRGLATTTDTQYF,TGTGCCACCAGCAGAGGGCTGGCGACCACCACAGATACGCAGTATTTT
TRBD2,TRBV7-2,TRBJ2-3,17,CASSLEAAGGPADTQYF,TGTGCCAGCAGCTTAGAAGCGGCGGGGGGGCCCGCAGATACGCAGTATTTT
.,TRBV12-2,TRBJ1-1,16,CASRLVGGPGGTEAFF,TGTGCAAGTCGCTTAGTGGGGGGCCCCGGTGGCACTGAAGCTTTCTTT
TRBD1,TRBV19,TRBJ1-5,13,CASSAGGDQPQHF,TGTGCCAGTAGTGCAGGGGGCGATCAGCCCCAGCATTTT
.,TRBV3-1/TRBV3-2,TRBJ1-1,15,CASSQVGGGDTEAFF,TGTGCCAGCAGCCAAGTAGGGGGAGGGGACACTGAAGCTTTCTTT
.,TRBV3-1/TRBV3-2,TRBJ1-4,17,CASSQDAQIATNEKLFF,TGTGCCAGCAGCCAAGATGCACAGATTGCAACTAATGAAAAACTGTTTTTT
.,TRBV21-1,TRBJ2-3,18,CASSKSWDRGKRTDTQYF,TGTGCCAGCAGCAAAAGTTGGGACAGGGGAAAAAGGACAGATACGCAGTATTTT
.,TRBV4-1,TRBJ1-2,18,CASSQGPRSRRSAYGYTF,TGCGCCAGCAGCCAAGGACCCAGGTCTAGGAGGTCTGCCTATGGCTACACCTTC
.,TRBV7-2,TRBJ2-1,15,CASSLGRGASVEQFF,TGTGCCAGCAGCTTAGGAAGGGGGGCAAGCGTTGAGCAGTTCTTC
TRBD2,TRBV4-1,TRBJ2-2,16,CASSARLAGVTGELFF,TGCGCCAGCAGCGCCCGACTAGCGGGAGTCACCGGGGAGCTGTTTTTT
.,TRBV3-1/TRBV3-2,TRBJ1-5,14,CASSQGGGDQPQHF,TGTGCCAGCAGCCAAGGCGGGGGAGATCAGCCCCAGCATTTT
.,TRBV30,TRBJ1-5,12,CALGASNQPQHF,TGTGCCCTAGGCGCGTCCAATCAGCCCCAGCATTTT
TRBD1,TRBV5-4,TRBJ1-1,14,CASHRDRSNTEAFF,TGTGCCAGCCACCGGGACAGGTCTAACACTGAAGCTTTCTTT
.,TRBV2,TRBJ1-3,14,CASSDFSSGNTIYF,TGTGCCAGCAGTGACTTCAGCTCTGGAAACACCATATATTTT
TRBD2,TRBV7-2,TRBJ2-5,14,CASSMSGARETQYF,TGTGCCAGCAGCATGAGCGGGGCCCGGGAGACCCAGTACTTC
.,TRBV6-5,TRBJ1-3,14,CASSPSGSGNTIYF,TGTGCCAGCAGTCCCTCGGGCTCTGGAAACACCATATATTTT
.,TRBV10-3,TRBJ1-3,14,CAITRTTDFATIYF,TGTGCCATCACAAGAACGACAGACTTTGCGACCATATATTTT
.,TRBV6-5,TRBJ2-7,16,CASSYSPSSPPYEQYF,TGTGCCAGCAGTTACTCGCCTAGCTCCCCGCCCTACGAGCAGTACTTC
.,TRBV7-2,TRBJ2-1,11,CASSPGASWIF,TGTGCCAGCAGCCCTGGGGCTAGCTGGATCTTC